What follows are 28 T cell receptor beta chains derived from one specimen sequenced in a study of immune heterogeneity within non-small cell lung tumors. Multiplex PCR amplified TCR beta CDR3 with 32 V and 13 J primers. TCRdb recomputed calls from the multiplex PCR reads with MiXCR, one row per CDR3 protein. This sample has under 7,500 distinct CDR3 sequences, with 22% found just once. Genomic DNA from bulk tumor acted as the template, and 600 ng was loaded per sample. Biopsies, several per primary tumor and spaced far apart, were collected during surgery. Curative surgical treatment was performed in patients who had newly diagnosed, untreated non-small cell lung cancer. Material for sequencing was lung tumor tissue. The receptors shown here come from a man aged 60-69 years with non-small cell lung cancer.

Sample share makes this clonotype medium-sized. V and J are TRBV7-2 and TRBJ1-2; D ambiguous. Germline V gives CDR1 SGHTA, CDR2 FQGNSA. V lost 10 bases, J lost 6 bases, and 15 bases lay in between. The CDR3 extends over 12 amino acids. The CDR3 protein is CANRGQVDGYTF. CDR3 bases: TGTGCCAACCGCGGGCAGGTAGATGGCTACACCTTC.

In its sample, this clonotype is medium-sized. This chain connects TRBV28 to TRBJ2-7; 7 bases match TRBD2. This CDR3 spans 14 amino acids. The germline gives CDR1 MDHEN, CDR2 SYDVKM. J lost 1 base, V lost 7 bases, and 7 bases had no gene match. Here the CDR3 DNA reads TGTGCCAGCACAAGCGGGACTGAGTCCTACGAGCAGTACTTC. Residues: CASTSGTESYEQYF.

This chain uses TRBV28 with TRBJ2-2; D unclear. Germline CDR1 reads MDHEN; CDR2 reads SYDVKM. With 5 bases removed from V and 4 bases from J, the gap between germline ends came to 14 bases. The CDR3 spans 15 residues. The CDR3 DNA reads as TGTGCCAGCAGTCTCAGACAAGACACCACCGGGGAGCTGTTTTTT. Translated, it gives CASSLRQDTTGELFF.

By sample fraction, this clonotype is medium-sized. The rearrangement links TRBV28 to TRBJ2-7; D is uncertain. The CDR3 has 12 amino acids. V dropped 4 bases and J dropped 3 bases, with 7 bases sitting between them. The germline V gene has CDR1 MDHEN and CDR2 SYDVKM. CDR3 sequence (DNA): TGTGCCAGCAGTTCCAGACACTACGAGCAGTACTTC. The encoded protein is CASSSRHYEQYF.

Within the sample, this clonotype is medium-sized. The chain couples TRBV20-1 to TRBJ2-7, with 14 positions matching TRBD2. The junction had 7 bases not matched to a gene; V was cut back by 3 bases and J by 0 bases. Germline V CDR1 and CDR2: DFQATT, SNEGSKA (reference sequence). The CDR3 runs to 17 residues. Written as DNA, the CDR3 is TGCAGTGCTAGTCCGGGACTAGCGGGAGACCACTCCTACGAGCAGTACTTC. This sequence encodes CSASPGLAGDHSYEQYF.

Regarding this clonotype: Possible read error: a much larger clone is one base away. The chain has TRBV5-6 and TRBJ2-7, with a tentative D call TRBD2 (5 bases). The CDR3 has 12 amino acids. From germline, CDR1 is SGHDT and CDR2 YYEEEE. V was trimmed by 4 bases and J by 4 bases, leaving 9 bases between them. CDR3: CASSEGEYEQYF. CDR3 bases: TGTGCCAGCAGCGAGGGAGAGTACGAGCAGTACTTC.

By frequency in the sample, this clonotype is medium-sized. The chain carries TRBV28 and TRBJ1-1; D not certain. Germline CDR1 reads MDHEN; CDR2 reads SYDVKM. Trimming removed 3 bases from V and 3 bases from J, with 5 bases in between. CDR3 length: 12 amino acids. CDR3 bases: TGTGCCAGCAGTTTCGGGTACACTGAAGCTTTCTTT. Amino acids: CASSFGYTEAFF.

By share, this clonotype ranks as medium-sized (0.01 to 0.1%). The chain carries TRBV12-3 or TRBV12-4 and TRBJ1-6; tentatively, D is TRBD1 (5 bases). CDR3 length: 16 residues. V was pared by 3 bases and J by 9 bases, with 18 bases between. In DNA, the CDR3 is TGTGCCAGCAGTTTCGGTCGCAGGATTGGGGGTTCACCCCTCCACTTT. The encoded protein is CASSFGRRIGGSPLHF.

With regard to this clonotype: In this CDR3 the conserved last residue, phenylalanine or tryptophan, is missing, so a read error is likely. The chain uses TRBV19 and TRBJ1-1, with D unresolved. Looked up from germline, CDR1 is LNHDA and CDR2 is SQIVND (reference sequence). The CDR3 has 14 amino acids. V lost 5 bases, J lost 5 bases, and 15 bases lay in between. Here the CDR3 DNA reads TGTGCCAGTAGTGCCAGGCGGCAAGGGACTGAAGCTTTCTCT. Its protein is CASSARRQGTEAFS.

This clonotype counts as medium-sized. CDR3 region: CASSLTQQGNSPLHF. The CDR3 bases are TGTGCCAGCAGCTTAACTCAACAGGGTAATTCACCCCTCCACTTT. The chain links TRBV11-2 to TRBJ1-6, with a possible D match to TRBD1 (6 bases). The germline V and J ends were trimmed by 2 bases and 6 bases, with 11 bases remaining between them. The germline gives CDR1 SGHAT, CDR2 FQNNGV. This CDR3 has 15 residues.

This clonotype came up many times. CDR3 DNA: TGTGCCAGCAGTCCCCGGGACAGAATCAGCACAGATACGCAGTATTTT. Amino acid sequence: CASSPRDRISTDTQYF. V and J are TRBV12-3 or TRBV12-4 and TRBJ2-3; 7 bases match TRBD1. The CDR3 spans 16 residues. V lost 5 bases and J lost 0; bases outside the gene matches: 8.

This clonotype is classed as medium-sized. This chain joins TRBV19 and TRBJ2-2; TRBD2 aligns across 10 bases. This CDR3 is 16 amino acids long. Germline assignment: CDR1 LNHDA and CDR2 SQIVND (reference sequence). After removal of 3 bases from V and 7 bases from J, the junction contained 8 bases not matched to a gene. The CDR3 region has the DNA TGTGCCAGTAGTATCCCCCTAGCGGGAGTCATCGGGGAGCTGTTTTTT. It translates to CASSIPLAGVIGELFF.

By sample share, this clonotype is medium-sized. This chain links TRBV28 with TRBJ1-6; D unclear. CDR3 length: 14 residues. Germline V gene sequence: CDR1 MDHEN, CDR2 SYDVKM. Trimming left V 5 bases short and J 4 bases short, with 9 bases between. CDR3 sequence reads: CASSTGEYNSPLHF. The CDR3 coding sequence is TGTGCCAGCAGTACCGGGGAATATAATTCACCCCTCCACTTT.

This clonotype is medium-sized (0.01 to 0.1%). This chain connects TRBV11-1 to TRBJ2-7; D call uncertain. The V end lost 1 base, the J end lost 2 bases, and 3 bases lay between the germline ends. From germline, CDR1 is SGHAT and CDR2 FQDESV (reference sequence). The CDR3 is 12 amino acids. Here the CDR3 DNA reads TGTGCCAGCAGCTTAGAGGCCTACGAGCAGTACTTC. Translation gives CASSLEAYEQYF.

In its sample, this clonotype is medium-sized (0.01 to 0.1%). The chain couples TRBV20-1 to TRBJ2-2; D uncertain. The CDR3 contains 14 residues. Germline CDR1 reads DFQATT; CDR2 reads SNEGSKA (reference sequence). With 2 bases removed from V and 6 bases from J, the gap between germline ends came to 13 bases. As DNA, the CDR3 is TGCAGTGCTAGACTCAGCCCATCGGCCGGGGAGCTGTTTTTT. The encoded protein is CSARLSPSAGELFF.

By sample share, this clonotype is medium-sized. The rearrangement uses TRBV10-2 and TRBJ2-7; D may match TRBD1 or TRBD2 (6 bases each). This CDR3 contains 16 residues. V lost 0 bases to trimming and J lost 4 bases, with 16 bases between them. The V gene's germline CDR1 is WSHSY and CDR2 SAAADI. The CDR3 nucleotides are TGCGCCAGCAGTGAGTCTTTTGTCGGGGGCTCGTACGAGCAGTACTTC. This codes for CASSESFVGGSYEQYF.

This clonotype ranks as medium-sized. The V call is TRBV3-1, the J call TRBJ1-2; 11 nucleotides match TRBD1. The CDR3 has 18 amino acids. CDR1 and CDR2 from the germline V gene are LGHDT and YNNKEL (reference sequence). V shed 1 base and J 2 bases; nucleotides not matched to a gene: 9. The chain's CDR3 is CASSQVRDRGIGNYGYTF. CDR3 DNA: TGTGCCAGCAGCCAAGTAAGGGACAGGGGGATTGGAAACTATGGCTACACCTTC.

With regard to this clonotype: This may stem from a read error, because a much larger clone lies one nucleotide away. This chain joins TRBV4-2 and TRBJ2-2; D could derive from TRBD1 or TRBD2 (6 bases each). The V end lost 1 base, the J end lost 7 bases, and 19 bases lay between the germline ends. Germline V lookup: CDR1 LGHNA, CDR2 YNFKEQ. CDR3 size: 17 residues. The CDR3: CASSQVLSDGGHGELFF. Written as DNA, the CDR3 is TGTGCCAGCAGCCAAGTATTGTCGGACGGGGGACACGGGGAGCTGTTTTTT.

At least ten counts were recorded for this clonotype. The rearrangement links TRBV18 to TRBJ1-4; TRBD1 is a possible D gene (5 bases). CDR1 is KGHSH and CDR2 is LQKENI in the germline V gene. Trimming stripped 6 bases from V and 7 bases from J, with 12 bases between. The CDR3 extends over 13 amino acids. CDR3 residues: CASSDSITEKLFF. Written as DNA, the CDR3 is TGTGCCAGCTCTGACAGTATTACTGAAAAACTGTTTTTT.

As regards this clonotype: An end of the junction differs from the germline gene, which may be a read error. The chain links TRBV28 to TRBJ1-1, with 7 bases aligning to TRBD1. The CDR3 length is 16 residues. Per the germline V gene, CDR1 is MDHEN and CDR2 is SYDVKM. This chain's CDR3 is CASSFLDRPVDTESFF. The CDR3 region has the DNA TGTGCCAGCAGTTTCTTGGACAGGCCAGTGGACACTGAATCTTTCTTT.

This clonotype rates as medium-sized. This sequence joins TRBV30 and TRBJ2-1; 9 positions agree with TRBD1. CDR1 and CDR2 (germline): GTSNPN, SVGIG (reference sequence). The CDR3 is 13 amino acids. With V trimmed by 2 bases and J by 8 bases, 4 bases remained unmatched. The CDR3: CAWSSGQGYEQFF. In nucleotides, the CDR3 is TGTGCCTGGAGTTCGGGACAGGGCTATGAGCAGTTCTTC.

This clonotype was picked up many times. J is TRBJ2-6 and V is TRBV2; TRBD1 matches 12 bases. The V gene's germline CDR1 is SNHLY and CDR2 FYNNEI. The CDR3 runs to 17 residues. V lost 4 bases, J lost 2 bases, and 3 bases stayed unmatched. The CDR3 region is CASSVGTGGAGANVLTF. In DNA form, the CDR3 reads TGTGCCAGCAGTGTCGGGACAGGGGGCGCTGGGGCCAACGTCCTGACTTTC.

Details on this clonotype: Being one base from a much bigger clone, this may be a read error. This sequence joins TRBV9 and TRBJ2-2; 11 bases match TRBD1. This CDR3 has 18 amino acids. Germline V gene data show CDR1 as SGDLS and CDR2 as YYNGEE. The DNA of the CDR3 is TGTGTCAGCAGCTTCCGGACAGGGGGCACTGGGAACACCGGGGAGCTGTTTTTT. Its translation is CVSSFRTGGTGNTGELFF.

This clonotype is categorized as medium-sized. The chain recombines TRBV30 with TRBJ1-4, with D possibly TRBD1 on 6 matching bases. The CDR3 has 15 amino acids. With 3 bases removed from V and 4 bases from J, the gap between germline ends came to 15 bases. Germline CDR1 and CDR2: GTSNPN and SVGIG (reference sequence). The CDR3 DNA reads TGTGCCTGGAGGGCCTATGGGGGCAGTAATGAAAAACTGTTTTTT. It encodes CAWRAYGGSNEKLFF.

Many counts were recorded for this clonotype. A much larger clone is a single base away; this may be a read error. V and J are TRBV18 and TRBJ2-7, with a tentative D call TRBD1 (6 bases). Germline V CDR1 and CDR2: KGHSH, LQKENI. V shed 1 base and J shed 9 bases, with 13 bases lying between them. The CDR3 totals 13 residues. CDR3 sequence (DNA): TGTGCCAGCTCACCACTACAGGGTGGCGGGCAGTACTTC. The encoded protein is CASSPLQGGGQYF.

Worth noting for this clonotype: This may stem from a read error, because a much larger clone lies one nucleotide away. V is TRBV11-1 and J is TRBJ2-4; TRBD2 is a possible D gene (5 bases). CDR1 and CDR2 (germline): SGHAT, FQDESV (reference sequence). Trimming shortened V by 7 bases and J by 2 bases, and 12 bases separated the two germline ends. The CDR3 has 14 residues. CDR3 in DNA: TGTGCCAGCACAGAGGGTCTAACCAAAAACATTCAGTACTTC. The encoded protein is CASTEGLTKNIQYF.

This clonotype was found a few times. The gene calls are TRBV6-1 and TRBJ2-2; TRBD2 might be the D (7 bases). CDR3 length equals 16 residues. CDR1 and CDR2 (germline): MNHNS, SASEGT. V was pared by 7 bases and J by 4 bases, with 19 bases between. CDR3 DNA: TGTGCCAGCACCCCATCCCGGGGGGCTGGCACCGGGGAGCTGTTTTTT. The encoded protein is CASTPSRGAGTGELFF.

In its sample, this clonotype ranks as medium-sized (0.01 to 0.1%). The V gene is TRBV2, the J gene TRBJ1-2; 12 positions agree with TRBD1. Germline loops: CDR1 SNHLY, CDR2 FYNNEI. The ends lost 7 bases at V and 8 bases at J; junction bases unmatched: 5. This CDR3 spans 13 amino acids. CDR3 amino acids: CASNRGTGGGYTF. The CDR3 nucleotides are TGTGCCAGCAATCGTGGGACAGGGGGCGGCTACACCTTC.